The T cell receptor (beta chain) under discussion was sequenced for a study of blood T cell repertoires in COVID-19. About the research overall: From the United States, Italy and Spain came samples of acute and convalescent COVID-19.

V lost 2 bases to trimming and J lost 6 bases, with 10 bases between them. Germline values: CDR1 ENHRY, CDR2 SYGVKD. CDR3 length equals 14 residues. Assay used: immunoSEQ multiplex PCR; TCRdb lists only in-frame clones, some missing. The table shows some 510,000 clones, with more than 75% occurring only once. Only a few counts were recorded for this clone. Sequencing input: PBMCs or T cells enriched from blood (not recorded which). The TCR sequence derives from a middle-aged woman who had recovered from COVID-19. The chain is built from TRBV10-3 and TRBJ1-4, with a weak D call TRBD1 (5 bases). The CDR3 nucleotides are TGTGCCATCAGTGAGGGGGGGACTGATGAAAAACTGTTTTTT. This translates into CAISEGGTDEKLFF.